The entry that follows covers one T cell receptor beta chain sequence. Its antigen is unknown. 60 Vbeta and 13 Jbeta primers were used in PCR. Libraries were prepared by immunoSEQ multiplex PCR; TCRdb keeps only in-frame clonotypes and omits some of them. The table records 150,000 to 200,000 clones, 75% of them present only once. The source of the sample is a study of cytomegalovirus exposure and HLA in healthy donors. Findings of the study overall: In a later analysis, HLA-C alleles had the fewest associated TCRs, DRB1 alleles the most.

V shed 3 bases, J shed 7 bases, and the junction held 4 bases outside the gene matches. The CDR3 is made up of 14 amino acids. Germline CDR1 MDHEN, CDR2 SYDVKM. Sequences were obtained from PBMCs. This TCR was recovered from a young man in good health and CMV-seropositive. This rearrangement joins TRBV28 to TRBJ1-2, with 11 bases aligning to TRBD1. The CDR3 loop reads CASSLDRGRGGYTF. The CDR3 DNA reads TGTGCCAGCAGTTTGGACAGGGGGCGAGGTGGCTACACCTTC.